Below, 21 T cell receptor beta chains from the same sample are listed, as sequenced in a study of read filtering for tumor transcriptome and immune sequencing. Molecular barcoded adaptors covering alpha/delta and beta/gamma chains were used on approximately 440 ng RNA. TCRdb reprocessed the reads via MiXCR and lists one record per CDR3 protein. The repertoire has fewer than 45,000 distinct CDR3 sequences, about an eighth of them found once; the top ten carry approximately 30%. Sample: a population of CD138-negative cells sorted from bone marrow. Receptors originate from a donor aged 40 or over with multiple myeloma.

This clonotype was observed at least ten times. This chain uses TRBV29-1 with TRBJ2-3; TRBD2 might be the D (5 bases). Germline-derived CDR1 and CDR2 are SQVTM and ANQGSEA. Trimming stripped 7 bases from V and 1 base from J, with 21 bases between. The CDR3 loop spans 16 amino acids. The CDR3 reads CSAQAGRDRGTDTQYF. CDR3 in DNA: TGCAGCGCTCAGGCGGGTCGGGATAGGGGCACAGATACGCAGTATTTT.

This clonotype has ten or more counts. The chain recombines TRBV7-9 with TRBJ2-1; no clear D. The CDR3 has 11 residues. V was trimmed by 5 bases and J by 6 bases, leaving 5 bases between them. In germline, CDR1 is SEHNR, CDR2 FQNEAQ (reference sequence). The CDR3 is CASSPVNEQFF. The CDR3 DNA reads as TGTGCCAGCAGCCCTGTCAATGAGCAGTTCTTC.

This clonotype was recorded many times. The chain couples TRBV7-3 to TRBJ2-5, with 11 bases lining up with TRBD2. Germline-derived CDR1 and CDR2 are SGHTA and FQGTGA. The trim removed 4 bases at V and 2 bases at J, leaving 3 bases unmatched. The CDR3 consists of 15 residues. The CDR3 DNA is TGTGCCAGCAGCTATAGCGGGGGGGGGCAAGAGACCCAGTACTTC. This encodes CASSYSGGGQETQYF. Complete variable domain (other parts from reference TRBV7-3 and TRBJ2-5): GAGVSQTPSNKVTEKGKYVELRCDPISGHTALYWYRQSLGQGPEFLIYFQGTGAADDSGLPNDRFFAVRPEGSVSTLKIQRTERGDSAVYLCASSYSGGGQETQYFGPGTRLLVL.

Here the CDR3 reads CASSFQTGTLSGNTIYF. The CDR3 DNA is TGCGCCAGCAGCTTCCAGACAGGGACCCTCTCTGGAAACACCATATATTTT. The chain combines TRBV5-1 with TRBJ1-3, with TRBD1 matching over 7 bases. This CDR3 spans 17 amino acids. The germline CDR1 and CDR2 sequences are SGHRS and YFSETQ. Trimming took 2 bases from V and 0 from J; bases not matched to a gene: 8.

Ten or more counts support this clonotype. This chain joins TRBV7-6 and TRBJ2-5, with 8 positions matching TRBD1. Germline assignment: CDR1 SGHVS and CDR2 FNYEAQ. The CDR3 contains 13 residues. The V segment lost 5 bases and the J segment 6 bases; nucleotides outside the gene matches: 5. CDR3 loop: CASSQDRVKTQYF. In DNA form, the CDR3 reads TGTGCCAGCAGCCAGGACAGGGTAAAGACCCAGTACTTC.

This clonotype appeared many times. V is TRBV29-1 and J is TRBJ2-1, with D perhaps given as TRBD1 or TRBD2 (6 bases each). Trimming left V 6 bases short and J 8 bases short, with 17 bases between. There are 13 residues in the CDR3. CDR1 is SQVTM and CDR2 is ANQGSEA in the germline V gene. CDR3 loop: CSVPRGLAYEQFF. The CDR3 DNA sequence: TGCAGCGTACCCCGGGGGCTAGCCTATGAGCAGTTCTTC.

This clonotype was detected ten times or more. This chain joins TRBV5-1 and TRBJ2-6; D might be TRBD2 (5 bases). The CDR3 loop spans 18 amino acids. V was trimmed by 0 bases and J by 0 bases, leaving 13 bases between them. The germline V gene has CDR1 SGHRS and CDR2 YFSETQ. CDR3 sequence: CASSLGLRGSSGANVLTF. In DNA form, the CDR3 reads TGCGCCAGCAGCTTGGGGTTGAGAGGGAGCTCTGGGGCCAACGTCCTGACTTTC.

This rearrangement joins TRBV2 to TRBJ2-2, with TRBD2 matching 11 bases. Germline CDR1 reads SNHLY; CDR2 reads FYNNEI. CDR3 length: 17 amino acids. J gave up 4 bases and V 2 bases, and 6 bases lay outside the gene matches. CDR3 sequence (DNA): TGTGCCAGCAGTGAATTAGCGGGAGGGCCTTTCACCGGGGAGCTGTTTTTT. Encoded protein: CASSELAGGPFTGELFF.

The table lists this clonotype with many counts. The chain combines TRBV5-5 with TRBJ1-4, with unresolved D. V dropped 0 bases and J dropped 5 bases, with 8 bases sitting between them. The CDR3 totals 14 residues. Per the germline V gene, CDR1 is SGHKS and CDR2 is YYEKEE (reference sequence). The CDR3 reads CASSLGPQNEKLFF. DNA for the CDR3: TGTGCCAGCAGCTTGGGACCCCAGAATGAAAAACTGTTTTTT.

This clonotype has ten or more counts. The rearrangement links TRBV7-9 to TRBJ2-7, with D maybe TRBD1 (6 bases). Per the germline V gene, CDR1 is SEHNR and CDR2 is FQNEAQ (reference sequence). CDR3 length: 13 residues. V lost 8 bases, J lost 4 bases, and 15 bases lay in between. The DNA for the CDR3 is TGTGCCAGCGGGGCAGGGGATAATTACGAGCAGTACTTC. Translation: CASGAGDNYEQYF.

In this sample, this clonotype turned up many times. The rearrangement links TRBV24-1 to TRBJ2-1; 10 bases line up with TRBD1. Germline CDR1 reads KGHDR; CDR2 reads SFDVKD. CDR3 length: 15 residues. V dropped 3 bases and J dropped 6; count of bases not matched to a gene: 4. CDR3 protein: CATSDTRTGGNEQFF. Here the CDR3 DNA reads TGTGCCACCAGTGATACACGGACAGGGGGCAATGAGCAGTTCTTC.

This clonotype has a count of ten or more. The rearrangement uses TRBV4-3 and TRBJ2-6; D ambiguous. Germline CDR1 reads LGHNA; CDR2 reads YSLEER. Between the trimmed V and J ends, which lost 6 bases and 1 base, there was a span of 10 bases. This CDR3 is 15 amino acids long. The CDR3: CASRGSLSGANVLTF. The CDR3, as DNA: TGCGCCAGCAGGGGCAGCTTATCTGGGGCCAACGTCCTGACTTTC.

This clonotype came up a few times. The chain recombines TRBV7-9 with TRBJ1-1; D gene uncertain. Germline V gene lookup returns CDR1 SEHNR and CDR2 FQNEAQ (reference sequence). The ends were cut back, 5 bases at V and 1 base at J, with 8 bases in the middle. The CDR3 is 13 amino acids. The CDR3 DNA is TGTGCCAGCAGCCCGGAGAGGAACACTGAAGCTTTCTTT. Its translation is CASSPERNTEAFF.

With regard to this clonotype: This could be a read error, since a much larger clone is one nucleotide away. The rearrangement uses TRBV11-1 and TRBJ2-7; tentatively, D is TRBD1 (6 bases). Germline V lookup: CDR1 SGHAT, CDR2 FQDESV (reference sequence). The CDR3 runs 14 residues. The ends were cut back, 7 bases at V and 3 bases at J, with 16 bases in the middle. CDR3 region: CASKVRDINYEQYF. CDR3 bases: TGTGCCAGCAAAGTTAGGGACATAAACTACGAGCAGTACTTC.

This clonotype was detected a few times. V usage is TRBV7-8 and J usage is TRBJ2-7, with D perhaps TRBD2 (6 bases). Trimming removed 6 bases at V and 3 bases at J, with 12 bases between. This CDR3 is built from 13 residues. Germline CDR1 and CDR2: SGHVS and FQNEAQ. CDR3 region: CASRGGSVYEQYF. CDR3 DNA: TGTGCCAGCAGGGGAGGCTCGGTCTACGAGCAGTACTTC.

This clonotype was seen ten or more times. The CDR3 DNA reads TGTGCCAGCAGCTTGTCTGCCAACACTGAAGCTTTCTTT. It specifies CASSLSANTEAFF. The chain uses TRBV5-5 and TRBJ1-1; D is undetermined. This CDR3 contains 13 residues. Germline values: CDR1 SGHKS, CDR2 YYEKEE (reference sequence). V was cut by 1 base and J by 2 bases, with 6 bases left in between.

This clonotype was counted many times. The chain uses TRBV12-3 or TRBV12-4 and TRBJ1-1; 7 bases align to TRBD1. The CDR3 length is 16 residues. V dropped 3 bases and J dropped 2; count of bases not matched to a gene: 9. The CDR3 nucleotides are TGTGCCAGCAGTTTTTTTCAGGGGGGCCTTAACACTGAAGCTTTCTTT. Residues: CASSFFQGGLNTEAFF.

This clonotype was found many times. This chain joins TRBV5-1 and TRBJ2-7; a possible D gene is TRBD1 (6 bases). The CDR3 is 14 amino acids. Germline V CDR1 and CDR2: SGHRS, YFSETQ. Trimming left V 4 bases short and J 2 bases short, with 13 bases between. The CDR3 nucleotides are TGCGCCAGCAGCAGTCCAGGGGCCGCCTACGAGCAGTACTTC. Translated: CASSSPGAAYEQYF.

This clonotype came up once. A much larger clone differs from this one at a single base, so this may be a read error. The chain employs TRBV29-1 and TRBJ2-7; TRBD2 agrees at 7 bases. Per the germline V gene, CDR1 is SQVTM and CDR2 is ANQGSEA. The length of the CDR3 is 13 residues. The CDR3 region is CSVDSGTSYEQCF. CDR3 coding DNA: TGCAGCGTTGACAGCGGGACCTCCTACGAGCAGTGCTTC.

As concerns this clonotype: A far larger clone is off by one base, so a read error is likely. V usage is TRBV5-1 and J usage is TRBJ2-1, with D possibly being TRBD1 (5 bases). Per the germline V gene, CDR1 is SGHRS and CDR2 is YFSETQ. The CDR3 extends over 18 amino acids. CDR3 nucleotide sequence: TGTGCCAGCAGCAATATAAGGGGCACGGGCCCCGTGGGCAATGGGCAGTTCTTC. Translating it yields CASSNIRGTGPVGNGQFF.

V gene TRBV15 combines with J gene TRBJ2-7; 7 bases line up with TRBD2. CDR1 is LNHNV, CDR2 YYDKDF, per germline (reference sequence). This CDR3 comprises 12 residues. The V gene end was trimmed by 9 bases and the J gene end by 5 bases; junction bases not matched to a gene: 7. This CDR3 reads CATRERGDEQYF. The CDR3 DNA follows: TGTGCCACGAGGGAGCGGGGTGACGAGCAGTACTTC.